This T cell receptor beta chain comes out of a study of control samples from healthy donors and cancer patients. Trimming stripped 6 bases from V and 0 bases from J, with 10 bases between. The CDR3 is 14 amino acids. CDR1 is MNHEY, CDR2 SVGEGT, per germline. Here immunoSEQ multiplex PCR was the method, and the copy in TCRdb shows in-frame clones only, minus some. This sample has almost 90,000 clones; about 84% occur once, and the top ten carry over 2%. Input material: blood. This receptor was identified in a woman aged 40 to 50 in good health. The chain couples TRBV6-2 or TRBV6-3 to TRBJ2-3; weak D call: TRBD2 (6 bases). Written as DNA, the CDR3 is TGTGCCAGCAGCCCCGGGGGTAGCACAGATACGCAGTATTTT. Residues: CASSPGGSTDTQYF.